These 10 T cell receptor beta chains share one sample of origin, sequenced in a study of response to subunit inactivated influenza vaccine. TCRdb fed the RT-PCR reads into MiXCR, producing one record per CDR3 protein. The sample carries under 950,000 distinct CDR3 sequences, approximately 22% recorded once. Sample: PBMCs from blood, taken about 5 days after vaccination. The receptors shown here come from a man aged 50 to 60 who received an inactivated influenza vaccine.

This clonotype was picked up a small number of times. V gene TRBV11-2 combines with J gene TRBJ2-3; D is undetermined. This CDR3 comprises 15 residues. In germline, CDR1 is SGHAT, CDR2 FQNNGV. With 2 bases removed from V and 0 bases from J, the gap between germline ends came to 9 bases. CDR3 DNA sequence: TGTGCCAGCAGCTTATCGATACATAGCACAGATACGCAGTATTTT. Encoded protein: CASSLSIHSTDTQYF.

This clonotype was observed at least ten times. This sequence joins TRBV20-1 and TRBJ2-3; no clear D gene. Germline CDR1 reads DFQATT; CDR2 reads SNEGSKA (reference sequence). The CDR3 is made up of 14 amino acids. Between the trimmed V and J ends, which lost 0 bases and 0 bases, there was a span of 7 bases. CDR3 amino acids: CSARDHSSTDTQYF. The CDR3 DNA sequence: TGCAGTGCTAGAGATCACAGCAGCACAGATACGCAGTATTTT.

The CDR3 sequence is CAIMGPEETQYF. Here the CDR3 DNA reads TGTGCCATCATGGGCCCCGAAGAGACCCAGTACTTC. The chain links TRBV10-3 to TRBJ2-5; D gene unclear. The CDR3 runs 12 residues. Germline CDR1 reads ENHRY; CDR2 reads SYGVKD. Trimming left V 7 bases short and J 3 bases short, with 9 bases between.

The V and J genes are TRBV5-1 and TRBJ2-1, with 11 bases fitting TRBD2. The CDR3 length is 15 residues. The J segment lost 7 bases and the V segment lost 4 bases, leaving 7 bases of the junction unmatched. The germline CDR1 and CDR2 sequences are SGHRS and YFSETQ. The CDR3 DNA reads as TGCGCCAGCAGCAGACCGGGACTAGCGGAGAATGAGCAGTTCTTC. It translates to CASSRPGLAENEQFF.

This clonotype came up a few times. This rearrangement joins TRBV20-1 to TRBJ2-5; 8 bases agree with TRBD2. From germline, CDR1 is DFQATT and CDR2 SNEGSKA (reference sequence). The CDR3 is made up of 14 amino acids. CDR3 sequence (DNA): TGCAGGGCCACGGGGGGGCAGGGGCAAGAGACCCAGTACTTC. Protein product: CRATGGQGQETQYF.

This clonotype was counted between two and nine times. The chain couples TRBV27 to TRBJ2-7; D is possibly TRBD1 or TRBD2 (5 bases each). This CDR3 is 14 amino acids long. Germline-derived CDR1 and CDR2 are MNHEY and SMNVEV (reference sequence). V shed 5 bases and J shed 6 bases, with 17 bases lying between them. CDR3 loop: CASSPRGQGIEQYF. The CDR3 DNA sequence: TGTGCCAGCAGTCCTCGGGGCCAGGGCATCGAGCAGTACTTC.

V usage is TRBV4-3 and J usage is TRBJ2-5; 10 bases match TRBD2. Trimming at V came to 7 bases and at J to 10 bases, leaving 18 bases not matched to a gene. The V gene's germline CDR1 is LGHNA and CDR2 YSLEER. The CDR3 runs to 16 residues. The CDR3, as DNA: TGCGCCAGCACCCCCTCCCACCCCGTAGCGGGAGGATACCAGTACTTC. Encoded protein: CASTPSHPVAGGYQYF.

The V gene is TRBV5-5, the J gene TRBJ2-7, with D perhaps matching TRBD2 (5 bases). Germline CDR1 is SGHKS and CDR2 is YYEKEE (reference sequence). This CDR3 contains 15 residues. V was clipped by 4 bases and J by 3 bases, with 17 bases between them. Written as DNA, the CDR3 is TGTGCCAGCAGCCGGGTGTCCGGAGGTATCTACGAGCAGTACTTC. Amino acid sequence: CASSRVSGGIYEQYF. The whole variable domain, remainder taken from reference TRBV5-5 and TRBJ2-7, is DAGVTQSPTHLIKTRGQQVTLRCSPISGHKSVSWYQQVLGQGPQFIFQYYEKEERGRGNFPDRFSARQFPNYSSELNVNALLLGDSALYLCASSRVSGGIYEQYFGPGTRLTVT.

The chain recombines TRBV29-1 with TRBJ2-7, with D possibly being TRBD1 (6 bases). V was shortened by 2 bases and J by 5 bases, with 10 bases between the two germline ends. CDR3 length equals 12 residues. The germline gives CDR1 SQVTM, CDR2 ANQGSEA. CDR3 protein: CSVEQGSHEQYF. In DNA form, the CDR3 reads TGCAGCGTTGAACAGGGGAGCCACGAGCAGTACTTC.

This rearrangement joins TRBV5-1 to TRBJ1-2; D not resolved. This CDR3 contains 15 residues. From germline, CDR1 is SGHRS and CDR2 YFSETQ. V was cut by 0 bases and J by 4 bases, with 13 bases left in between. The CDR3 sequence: CASSLASGGVYGYTF. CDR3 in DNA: TGCGCCAGCAGCTTGGCGTCGGGCGGTGTCTATGGCTACACCTTC.